This TCR beta chain was identified during a study of beta chain features in type 1 diabetes. General study findings and limits: There was a moderate but significant shortening of TCRB CDR3s in all four CD4+ subsets of Type 1 diabetes patients. For patients and controls alike, PCR might favor shorter templates to the same degree.

V lost 3 bases, J lost 0 bases, and 12 bases lay in between. In germline, CDR1 is KGHSH, CDR2 LQKENI. The CDR3 covers 15 residues. Every bit of the isolated RNA underwent reverse transcription, so sequencing read expressed TCRB transcripts. The data were produced by immunoSEQ multiplex PCR, yet TCRdb's version contains in-frame clones alone and is incomplete. The table lists about 160,000 clones, about 10% of them singletons, with under 0.75% in the top ten. Central memory, naive, regulatory and stem cell-like memory CD4+ cells were sorted by CD45RO/CCR7/CD25/CD127/CD95/CD27. A remark on this clone: What it binds is not known.

J is TRBJ2-7 and V is TRBV18; a weak D match, TRBD2 (5 bases). Sequenced input: central memory CD4+ T cells from blood. The TCR sequence derives from a woman in her 30s with type 1 diabetes. In DNA, the CDR3 is TGTGCCAGCTCACCTCGAGGCGGGTCCTCCTACGAGCAGTACTTC. It translates to CASSPRGGSSYEQYF.